The 5 T cell receptor beta chains below come from one sample, sequenced in a study of beta chain features in type 1 diabetes. The whole isolated RNA underwent reverse transcription, so sequencing captured expressed TCRB transcripts. Clones were read by immunoSEQ multiplex PCR, and TCRdb kept only the in-frame ones, dropping some. Of over 150,000 clones detected, roughly 8% appear once; the ten largest clones hold less than 0.85%. The sequenced material came from central memory CD4+ T cells from blood. The receptors derive from a man aged 18 to 30 in good health.

This chain links TRBV4-2 with TRBJ2-5; D call uncertain. Germline CDR1 reads LGHNA; CDR2 reads YNFKEQ. V lost 2 bases and J lost 2, with 12 bases in between. The CDR3 spans 15 residues. In nucleotides, the CDR3 is TGTGCCAGCAGCCAACTTCTTCGCCTACAAGAGACCCAGTACTTC. This sequence encodes CASSQLLRLQETQYF.

The chain couples TRBV10-3 to TRBJ1-4; 7 bases fit TRBD1. Losses at the gene ends were 2 bases for V and 8 bases for J; bases not matched to a gene: 11. The CDR3 spans 16 residues. The germline gives CDR1 ENHRY, CDR2 SYGVKD. The CDR3 reads CAISEAGTASLEKLFF. CDR3 in DNA: TGTGCCATCAGTGAGGCAGGGACAGCCAGTTTGGAAAAACTGTTTTTT.

The V and J genes are TRBV28 and TRBJ1-1; D not certain. The V gene lost 6 bases and the J gene lost 6 bases, with 11 bases spanning the gap. Germline V gene data show CDR1 as MDHEN and CDR2 as SYDVKM. The CDR3 has 12 amino acids. The CDR3 here is CASRLAGAEAFF. CDR3 sequence (DNA): TGTGCCAGCAGACTTGCGGGAGCTGAAGCTTTCTTT.

This clone has more than one count but fewer than ten. The chain links TRBV5-1 to TRBJ2-7, with D maybe TRBD1 (6 bases). Trimming left V 4 bases short and J 1 base short, with 9 bases between. This CDR3 has 13 residues. Germline-derived CDR1 and CDR2 are SGHRS and YFSETQ. The CDR3 DNA reads TGCGCCAGCAGCGTAGACAGGTCCTACGAGCAGTACTTC. Translation gives CASSVDRSYEQYF.

The chain has TRBV7-3 and TRBJ2-2; TRBD2 might be the D (6 bases). The CDR3 has 16 residues. Trimming took 5 bases from V and 5 from J, leaving 18 bases between them. Germline CDR1 SGHTA, CDR2 FQGTGA. CDR3: CASSPAGGAGTGELFF. The CDR3 bases are TGTGCCAGCAGCCCAGCTGGCGGGGCGGGAACCGGGGAGCTGTTTTTT.